This T cell receptor (beta chain) was recorded in a study of control samples from healthy donors and cancer patients (TCRdb year 2020). According to the germline V gene (reference sequence), CDR1 reads SGHNT and CDR2 reads YYREEE. From cysteine to phenylalanine, the CDR3 is 16 amino acids long. Only the CDR3 part of the read is kept: 48 bases, read in frame from the first base. V gives up 3 bases and J gives up 0 bases, and the segment between their germline ends measures 13 bases. The table lists this clone with a few counts. It has no known antigen specificity. There are no base qualities to consult, and no much larger clone falls within one base. Library generation was performed with the immunoSEQ multiplex PCR assay. As stored in TCRdb, this immuneACCESS dataset retains in-frame rearrangements with V and J assigned. A fraction of the clones does not appear; measured against another copy, unresolved V genes explain less than half of the discrepancy, and the remainder lacks a known reason. Present in this sample are about 250,000 clones, approximately 80% of which were seen just once. The biggest ten clones account for about 14% of the sample.

The chain couples TRBV5-4 to TRBJ1-3; perhaps TRBD1 is the D gene, with 5 bases matching. This TCR was recovered from an older woman with lung cancer. Sequenced sample: PBMCs. The nucleotide sequence is given as TGTGCCAGCAGCTCGGGGGACCGGAGCTCTGGAAACACCATATATTTT. Its protein reads: CASSSGDRSSGNTIYF.